This TCR beta chain was obtained from a study of shared clonotypes between healthy human individuals. Study-wide results and limits: It was observed that roughly 5.4% of naive CD4 clonotypes were shared across a handful of donors.

The donor cohort consisted entirely of Caucasian adults residing in Nashville, Tennessee. The assay was run at deep level. Data came from immunoSEQ multiplex PCR; TCRdb stores just in-frame clones and leaves some out. The sample yields about 2.4 million clones, more than 80% seen once. Trimming removed 2 bases from V and 6 bases from J; junction bases left unmatched: 9. Germline-derived CDR1 and CDR2 are MNHNS and SASEGT. The CDR3 is 15 amino acids. To note about this clone: Antigen specificity is unknown.

What was sequenced was naive CD4+ T cells sorted from blood. The sample's subset: CD45RA+ positively selected. This chain links TRBV6-1 with TRBJ2-7; TRBD2 matches at 8 bases. The origin of this receptor is a young man in good health. The CDR3 reads CASSESGTGGLEQYF. CDR3 DNA sequence: TGTGCCAGCAGTGAATCGGGAACGGGGGGGCTCGAGCAGTACTTC.